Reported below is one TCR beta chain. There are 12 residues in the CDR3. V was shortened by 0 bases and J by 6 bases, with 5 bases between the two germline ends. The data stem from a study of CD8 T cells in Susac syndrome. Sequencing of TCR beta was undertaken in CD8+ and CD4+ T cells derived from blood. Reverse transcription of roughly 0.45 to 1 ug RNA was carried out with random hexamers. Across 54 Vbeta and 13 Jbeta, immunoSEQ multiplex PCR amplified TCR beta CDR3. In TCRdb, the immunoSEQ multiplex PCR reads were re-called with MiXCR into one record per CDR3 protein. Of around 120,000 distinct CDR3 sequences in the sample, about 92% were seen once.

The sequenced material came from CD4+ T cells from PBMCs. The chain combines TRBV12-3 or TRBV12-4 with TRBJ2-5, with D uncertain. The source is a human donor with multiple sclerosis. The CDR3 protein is CASSLAHQTQYF. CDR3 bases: TGTGCCAGCAGTTTAGCCCACCAGACCCAGTACTTC.